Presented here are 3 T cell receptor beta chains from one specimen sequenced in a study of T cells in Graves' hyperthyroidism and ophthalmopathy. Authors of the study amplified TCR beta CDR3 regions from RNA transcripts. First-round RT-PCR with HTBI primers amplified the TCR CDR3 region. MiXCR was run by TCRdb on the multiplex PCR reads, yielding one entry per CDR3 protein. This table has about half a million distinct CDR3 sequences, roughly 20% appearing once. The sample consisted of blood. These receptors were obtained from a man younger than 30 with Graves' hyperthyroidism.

The CDR3: CASSTPREGNTEAFF. DNA of the CDR3: TGTGCCAGCAGTACTCCCCGGGAGGGGAACACTGAAGCTTTCTTT. The chain has TRBV6-5 and TRBJ1-1; D gene ambiguous. Germline CDR1 reads MNHEY; CDR2 reads SVGAGI. V was clipped by 5 bases and J by 1 base, with 14 bases between them. This CDR3 is 15 amino acids long.

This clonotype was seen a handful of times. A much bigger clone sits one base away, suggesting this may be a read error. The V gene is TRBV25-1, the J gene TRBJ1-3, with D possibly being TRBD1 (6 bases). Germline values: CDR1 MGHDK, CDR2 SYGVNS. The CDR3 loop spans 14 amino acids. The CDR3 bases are TGTGCCAGCAGTGATGGGGGACACGGAAACACCACATATTTT. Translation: CASSDGGHGNTTYF.

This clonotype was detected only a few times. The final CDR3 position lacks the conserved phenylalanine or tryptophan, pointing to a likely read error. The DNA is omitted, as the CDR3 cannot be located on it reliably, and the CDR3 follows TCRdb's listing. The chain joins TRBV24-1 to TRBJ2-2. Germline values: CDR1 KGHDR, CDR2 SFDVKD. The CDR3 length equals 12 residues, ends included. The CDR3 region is CATSQGRGELCY.